These T cell receptor beta chains were read from a single sample in a study of blood T cell repertoires in COVID-19. The assay was immunoSEQ multiplex PCR, and TCRdb's table has in-frame clones only and misses some. The sample carries tens of thousands of clones, about 79% recorded once. The sample comprised peripheral blood. These receptors originate from a woman between 55 and 75 years old with acute or convalescent COVID-19. The CDR3 runs from the conserved cysteine through the conserved F or W. D genes are given only for firm matches. Clone size is stated in some rows and not others, as once, few, many or a class when expanded.

D	V	J	size	DNA	CDR3
-	TRBV28	TRBJ1-4	-	TGTGCCAGCAGTTTAACGGGTCCTAATGAAAAACTGTTTTTT	CASSLTGPNEKLFF
-	TRBV21-1	TRBJ1-5	-	TGTGCCAGCAGAGGACAGGGGTCCGCAGGAAATCAGCCCCAGCATTTT	CASRGQGSAGNQPQHF
-	TRBV5-1	TRBJ1-1	once	TGCGCCAGCAGCCGAATGCAGGGTGAAGCTTTCTTT	CASSRMQGEAFF
TRBD2	TRBV9	TRBJ2-2	-	TGTGCCAGCAGCGTTAGGGACTATAGCACCGGGGAGCTGTTTTTT	CASSVRDYSTGELFF
TRBD1	TRBV5-1	TRBJ1-1	-	TGCGCCAGCAGCTTATCGACAGGGGGCAGCACTGAAGCTTTCTTT	CASSLSTGGSTEAFF
TRBD1	TRBV19	TRBJ1-5	-	TGTGCCAGTAGTATAGCCGGACAGGGAATCTCCAATCAGCCCCAGCATTTT	CASSIAGQGISNQPQHF
-	TRBV6-2/TRBV6-3	TRBJ1-1	-	TGTGCCAGCAGTTACTTGAGGAACACTGAAGCTTTCTTT	CASSYLRNTEAFF
TRBD1	TRBV5-1	TRBJ2-1	-	TGCGCCAGCAGCTTACAGACAGGGCCCGATGAGCAGTTCTTC	CASSLQTGPDEQFF
-	TRBV7-2	TRBJ2-7	-	TGTGCCAGCGCCGCCCAGGACTACCGGGAAGAGCAGTACTTC	CASAAQDYREEQYF
TRBD1	TRBV10-3	TRBJ2-7	-	TGTGCCATCAGTGAGAGCTTACAGGGGCTACTCGAGCAGTACTTC	CAISESLQGLLEQYF
-	TRBV18	TRBJ1-4	-	TGTGCCAGCTCACTAGGACTCGCTGAAAAACTGTTTTTT	CASSLGLAEKLFF
-	TRBV5-1	TRBJ2-3	-	TGCGCCAGCAGCTTGGCCGGCGGGATGGCAGATACGCAGTATTTT	CASSLAGGMADTQYF
TRBD1	TRBV5-6	TRBJ1-1	-	TGTGCCAGCAGCCTCGACAGGGAGGCTTTCTTT	CASSLDREAFF
TRBD1	TRBV9	TRBJ1-6	-	TGTGCCAGCAGCCGGGACAGCCCTAGCGGGTACCTCCACTTT	CASSRDSPSGYLHF
-	TRBV9	TRBJ2-3	once	TGTGCCAGCAGGGAGGGGCGATTAAGCACAGATACGCAGTATTTT	CASREGRLSTDTQYF
TRBD1	TRBV19	TRBJ1-1	-	TGTGCCAGTAGGGCAACAGGGGGCGCGGACACTGAAGCTTTCTTT	CASRATGGADTEAFF
TRBD1	TRBV15	TRBJ1-5	-	TGTGCCACCAGCAACCGGGACAGGGGGCAGCCCCAGCATTTT	CATSNRDRGQPQHF
-	TRBV19	TRBJ1-2	once	TGTGCCAGCTACGGGACTATGGTTCATGGCTACACCTTC	CASYGTMVHGYTF
-	TRBV2	TRBJ2-3	-	TGTGCCACGACCCGGGATCTAGCCCCAGATACGCAGTATTTT	CATTRDLAPDTQYF
TRBD1	TRBV6-5	TRBJ1-6	-	TGTGCCAGCAGTCGGGACAGAATTAATTCACCCCTCCACTTT	CASSRDRINSPLHF
TRBD2	TRBV3-1/TRBV3-2	TRBJ2-3	few	TGTGCCAGCAGCCAATTGGTAGCGGGAACGACAGATACGCAGTATTTT	CASSQLVAGTTDTQYF
-	TRBV28	TRBJ2-1	-	TGTGCCAGCAGTTTACAGGTACAAAGGATGCAGTTCTTC	CASSLQVQRMQFF
-	TRBV7-3	TRBJ2-1	-	TGTGCCAGCAGCTCCTACCTTTCAGGGAATGAGCAGTTCTTC	CASSSYLSGNEQFF
-	TRBV14	TRBJ1-2	-	TGTGCCAGCAGCCAAGGGACACCCAACTATGGCTACACCTTC	CASSQGTPNYGYTF
TRBD1	TRBV7-9	TRBJ2-3	-	TGTGCCAGCAGCCGTCCCGGGACAGGGAGCGGCACAGATACGCAGTATTTT	CASSRPGTGSGTDTQYF
-	TRBV30	TRBJ1-1	-	TGTGCCTCCCAGGGGAGGGCTGGCACTGAAGCTTTCTTT	CASQGRAGTEAFF
TRBD1	TRBV11-2	TRBJ1-1	-	TGTGCCAGCAGTCACCCGGCGGGACAGCTACTTCTGAACACTGAAGCTTTCTTT	CASSHPAGQLLLNTEAFF
TRBD2	TRBV19	TRBJ2-1	-	TGTGCCAGTAGTTTAGAGCTAGCGGGGGGTTCCTCCTACAATGAGCAGTTCTTC	CASSLELAGGSSYNEQFF
-	TRBV20-1	TRBJ1-2	-	TGCAGTGCTAGTGTATCTAACTATGGCTACACCTTC	CSASVSNYGYTF
-	TRBV5-1	TRBJ1-3	-	TGCGCCAGCAGGGACTGGATGGGAAACACCATATATTTT	CASRDWMGNTIYF
TRBD1	TRBV11-2	TRBJ1-2	-	TGTGCCAGCAGCTTAGATGGGGACAGACCTGCCAGCTATGGCTACACCTTC	CASSLDGDRPASYGYTF
TRBD1	TRBV5-6	TRBJ1-2	-	TGTGCCAGCAGCTTAGGACAGGTATCCTTAAGTCGAGGCTACACCTTC	CASSLGQVSLSRGYTF
TRBD1	TRBV5-1	TRBJ1-3	-	TGCGCCAGCAGCGCCGGGACAGCTGGAAACACCATATATTTT	CASSAGTAGNTIYF
-	TRBV29-1	TRBJ2-2	-	TGCAGCGTTGACCTCACTAACACCGGGGAGCTGTTTTTT	CSVDLTNTGELFF
-	TRBV5-1	TRBJ2-1	-	TGCGCCAGCAGCTTGGCCGGACGGGGGGCCCCAGAGATCTTC	CASSLAGRGAPEIF
-	TRBV6-5	TRBJ1-5	-	TGTGCCAGCATGACAGGTGTCCGCCAGCCCCAGCATTTT	CASMTGVRQPQHF
TRBD1	TRBV5-6	TRBJ1-3	-	TGTGCCAGCAATCCCACAGGGGACGGAAACACCATATATTTT	CASNPTGDGNTIYF
TRBD1	TRBV11-3	TRBJ2-5	-	TGTGCCAGCAGCTTAGATGGACCGGGACAGGGCCAAGAGACCCAGTACTTC	CASSLDGPGQGQETQYF
-	TRBV7-2	TRBJ1-5	-	TGTGCCAGCAGCCTCGACAGGCGCAATCAGCCCCAGCATTTT	CASSLDRRNQPQHF
-	TRBV9	TRBJ1-2	-	TGTGCCAGCAGCGTGGGTCGGCAGGGCAGGTCTAACTATGGCTACACCTTC	CASSVGRQGRSNYGYTF
TRBD1	TRBV19	TRBJ2-5	-	TGTGCCAGTAGTATAGGCAACAGGGGCGGGGAGACCCAGTACTTC	CASSIGNRGGETQYF
-	TRBV21-1	TRBJ1-5	-	TGTGCCAGCAGTTTTGGGGTGAGGAGGCACAATCAGCCCCAGCATTTT	CASSFGVRRHNQPQHF
-	TRBV10-2	TRBJ1-1	-	TGCGCCAGCAGCCAGAGAGGGTCTTTCGGAACTGAAGCTTTCTTT	CASSQRGSFGTEAFF
-	TRBV5-5	TRBJ1-3	few	TGTGCCAGCAGCTGGACTGGGCACACGGACACCATATATTTT	CASSWTGHTDTIYF
-	TRBV6-5	TRBJ1-1	-	TGTGCCAGCAGTTACAGCGCGGGGCAGGGTGGAGCTTTCTTT	CASSYSAGQGGAFF
-	TRBV5-6	TRBJ1-2	few	TGTGCCAGCAGCCCCCGGAGGCTTGCAGGTGGTTATGGCTACACCTTC	CASSPRRLAGGYGYTF
-	TRBV9	TRBJ1-4	-	TGTGCCAGCAGCGTAGGGGGCGAGGATGAAAAACTGTTTTTT	CASSVGGEDEKLFF
TRBD1	TRBV29-1	TRBJ2-7	-	TGCAGCGTTGAAGGGGACAGCTACGAGCAGTACTTC	CSVEGDSYEQYF
TRBD1	TRBV30	TRBJ1-2	-	TGTGCCTGGGCCAAGACAGGGGGATTGTATGGCTACACCTTC	CAWAKTGGLYGYTF
TRBD2	TRBV27	TRBJ2-7	-	TGTGCCAGCAGTTTAGGACTAGCACCTGGCTACGAGCAGTACTTC	CASSLGLAPGYEQYF
-	TRBV19	TRBJ2-5	-	TGTGCCAGTAGTACCCACCCACAGGGAAGGCGCCAAGAGACCCAGTACTTC	CASSTHPQGRRQETQYF
TRBD1	TRBV6-5	TRBJ1-2	-	TGTGCCAGCATTTTAGGGACAGGGTATGGCTACACCTTC	CASILGTGYGYTF
-	TRBV24-1	TRBJ2-3	once	TGTGCCACCAGTACATTAGATACGCAGTATTTT	CATSTLDTQYF